Presented here are 14 T cell receptor beta chains from one specimen sequenced in a study of shared clonotypes between healthy human individuals. The naive CD8 fraction comprised CD45RO-negative cells positively selected for CCR7 and excluded terminally differentiated effector memory CD45RA+ cells. TCRdb's table, derived via immunoSEQ multiplex PCR, lists solely in-frame clones and lacks some. The sample includes hundreds of thousands of clones, about 95% of them seen just once. Sequencing was done on a sample of naive CD8+ T cells sorted from blood. These receptors all stem from a woman aged 30 to 39 in good health.

This clone has a single count. The chain carries TRBV27 and TRBJ2-3; 16 bases map to TRBD2. The V and J ends lost 6 bases and 8 bases, in that order; junction bases with no gene match: 5. The germline V gene encodes CDR1 MNHEY and CDR2 SMNVEV (reference sequence). This CDR3 is built from 15 residues. CDR3 sequence (DNA): TGTGCCAGCAGCACCGGGACTAGCGGGAGGGGTACGCAGTATTTT. It encodes CASSTGTSGRGTQYF.

This clone was detected a few times. The CDR3 loop is CASSYPLEQWMNTEAFF. CDR3 bases: TGTGCCAGCAGCTATCCTCTGGAACAATGGATGAACACTGAAGCTTTCTTT. The chain joins TRBV13 to TRBJ1-1; no clear D. Trimming took 4 bases from V and 0 from J, leaving 18 bases between them. The CDR3 contains 17 residues. Germline-derived CDR1 and CDR2 are PRHDT and FYEKMQ (reference sequence).

The chain carries TRBV2 and TRBJ1-2; no definite D call. Trimming took 4 bases from V and 0 from J, leaving 9 bases between them. Germline CDR1 and CDR2: SNHLY and FYNNEI. The CDR3 contains 14 residues. In DNA form, the CDR3 reads TGTGCCAGCAGTGGGTACAGCTCTAACTATGGCTACACCTTC. This gives the protein CASSGYSSNYGYTF.

The chain joins TRBV13 to TRBJ1-1; D is unclear. Between the trimmed V and J ends, which lost 1 base and 8 bases, there was a span of 11 bases. CDR3 length: 13 residues. From germline, CDR1 is PRHDT and CDR2 FYEKMQ (reference sequence). For the CDR3, the DNA is TGTGCCAGCAGCTTAGTCTCCTCGGGGGAAGCTTTCTTT. This sequence encodes CASSLVSSGEAFF.

V usage is TRBV6-5 and J usage is TRBJ2-7; D perhaps matches TRBD2 (6 bases). CDR1 and CDR2 (germline): MNHEY, SVGAGI. The CDR3 length is 14 residues. Trimming stripped 8 bases from V and 6 bases from J, with 20 bases between. The CDR3 sequence: CASCADGSFIEQYF. In nucleotides, the CDR3 is TGTGCCAGCTGTGCGGACGGGAGCTTTATCGAGCAGTACTTC.

The chain uses TRBV9 and TRBJ2-3, with unresolved D. This CDR3 is built from 15 residues. Germline values: CDR1 SGDLS, CDR2 YYNGEE. The ends were cut back, 0 bases at V and 0 bases at J, with 8 bases in the middle. CDR3 protein: CASSVGRWSTDTQYF. The CDR3, as DNA: TGTGCCAGCAGCGTAGGGCGGTGGAGCACAGATACGCAGTATTTT.

The genes are TRBV27 and TRBJ2-7; TRBD1 is a possible D gene (6 bases). The V and J ends lost 5 bases and 3 bases respectively, with 17 bases between them. CDR3 length: 15 residues. Germline lookup yields CDR1 MNHEY and CDR2 SMNVEV (reference sequence). CDR3 region: CASSDRTVPIYEQYF. For the CDR3, the DNA is TGTGCCAGCAGTGACCGGACAGTTCCAATCTACGAGCAGTACTTC.

The chain couples TRBV25-1 to TRBJ2-7, with a tentative D call TRBD1 (6 bases). Germline CDR1 and CDR2: MGHDK and SYGVNS. CDR3 length equals 16 residues. V was shortened by 4 bases and J by 2 bases, with 18 bases between the two germline ends. The CDR3 loop reads CASSGVTGSSPYEQYF. The CDR3, as DNA: TGTGCCAGCAGTGGGGTTACAGGGTCGTCCCCCTACGAGCAGTACTTC.

The V call is TRBV21-1, the J call TRBJ1-5; the table's D call of TRBD1 was not tested on the DNA. TRBV21-1 counts as a pseudogene. The CDR3 runs to 16 residues. The chain's CDR3 is CASSNNPGDGNQPQHF. CDR3 DNA: TGTGCCAGCAGCAATAACCCAGGGGACGGCAATCAGCCCCAGCATTTT.

The chain uses TRBV18 and TRBJ2-3; 9 nucleotides agree with TRBD2. Per germline, CDR1 KGHSH and CDR2 LQKENI. This CDR3 comprises 16 residues. V lost 2 bases and J lost 2; bases outside the gene matches: 5. The CDR3 region has the DNA TGTGCCAGCTCACCATTAGCGGGAGTTAACACAGATACGCAGTATTTT. Amino acids: CASSPLAGVNTDTQYF.

This clone was counted a few times. The V gene is TRBV6-5, the J gene TRBJ1-2; D uncertain. This CDR3 contains 14 residues. CDR1 is MNHEY, CDR2 SVGAGI, per germline. The V end lost 0 bases, the J end lost 8 bases, and 13 bases lay between the germline ends. The CDR3 DNA sequence: TGTGCCAGCAGTTACTCGTACCCGGGTCGGGGCTACACCTTC. Its translation: CASSYSYPGRGYTF.

This clone showed up just once. The rearrangement joins TRBV15 to TRBJ2-5; maybe TRBD1 (6 bases). Trimming left V 5 bases short and J 5 bases short, with 18 bases between. The CDR3 has 15 amino acids. The germline V gene encodes CDR1 LNHNV and CDR2 YYDKDF (reference sequence). The chain's CDR3 is CATSGGQHPGETQYF. The DNA for the CDR3 is TGTGCCACCAGCGGTGGACAGCATCCAGGGGAGACCCAGTACTTC. Full variable domain (missing parts from reference TRBV15 and TRBJ2-5): DAMVIQNPRYQVTQFGKPVTLSCSQTLNHNVMYWYQQKSSQAPKLLFHYYDKDFNNEADTPDNFQSRRPNTSFCFLDIRSPGLGDTAMYLCATSGGQHPGETQYFGPGTRLLVL.

The chain combines TRBV19 with TRBJ2-1, with TRBD2 matching 12 bases. Germline CDR1 reads LNHDA; CDR2 reads SQIVND (reference sequence). The CDR3 consists of 16 residues. Unmatched junction bases numbered 9, after V lost 5 bases and J lost 7 bases. CDR3 protein: CASSAPGLAGLNEQFF. For the CDR3, the DNA is TGTGCCAGTAGTGCCCCGGGACTAGCGGGTCTAAATGAGCAGTTCTTC.

The chain uses TRBV5-4 and TRBJ2-7; D gene unclear. The CDR3 spans 14 residues. CDR1 and CDR2 (germline): SGHNT, YYREEE (reference sequence). With 1 base removed from V and 7 bases from J, the gap between germline ends came to 15 bases. The CDR3: CASSLPGNFGEQYF. The CDR3, as DNA: TGTGCCAGCAGCTTGCCTGGGAACTTCGGGGAGCAGTACTTC.